The clone carrying this TCR beta chain was seen only once. Its antigen is still unknown. The data were taken from a study of cytotoxic CD8 clonotypes in ibrutinib-treated CLL. Study-level background: Response samples followed a median around 11 months of treatment, range 6 to 36.

About 1.9 micrograms of genomic DNA came from cryopreserved PBMCs for TCR beta libraries. Data came from immunoSEQ multiplex PCR; TCRdb stores just in-frame clones and leaves some out. The sample comprises under 200,000 clones, approximately 80% of which are singletons, and less than 6% rests with the top ten. CDR3 length: 15 residues. Per germline, CDR1 LGHNA and CDR2 YSLEER. Trimming pared 1 base from V and 3 bases from J, leaving 13 bases between. Findings and limits, study-wide: Clonality grew at ibrutinib response; at progression, it decreased back toward baseline.

The sample here was PBMCs, taken after 24 months of ibrutinib treatment. The rearrangement uses TRBV4-3 and TRBJ2-7; D is possibly TRBD2 (7 bases). The clonotype comes from a human donor with chronic lymphocytic leukemia. The CDR3 DNA reads TGCGCCAGCAGCCAAGGCCTGGGGGGGCTCTACGAGCAGTACTTC. It is translated as CASSQGLGGLYEQYF.